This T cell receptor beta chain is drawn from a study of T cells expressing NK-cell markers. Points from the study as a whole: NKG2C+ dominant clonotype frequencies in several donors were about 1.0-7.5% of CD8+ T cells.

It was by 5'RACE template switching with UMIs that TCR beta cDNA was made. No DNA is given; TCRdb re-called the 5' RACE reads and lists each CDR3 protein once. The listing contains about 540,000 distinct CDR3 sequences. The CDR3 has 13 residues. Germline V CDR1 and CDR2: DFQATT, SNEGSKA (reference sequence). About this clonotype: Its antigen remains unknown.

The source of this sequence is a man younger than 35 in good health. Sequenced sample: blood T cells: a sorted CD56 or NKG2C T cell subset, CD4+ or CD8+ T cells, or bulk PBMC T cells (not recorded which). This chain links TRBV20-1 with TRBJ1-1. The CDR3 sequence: CSARSAENTEAFF.